This entry concerns a single TCR beta chain. The V gene's germline CDR1 is LGHNA and CDR2 YNFKEQ. V trimming: 5 bases; J trimming: 5 bases; junction bases outside the gene matches: 6. The CDR3 has 15 residues. The PCR had 60 Vbeta and 13 Jbeta primers. The data were produced by immunoSEQ multiplex PCR, yet TCRdb's version contains in-frame clones alone and is incomplete. The sample consists of approximately 90,000 clones, roughly three quarters of them appearing once. These data belong to a study of cytomegalovirus exposure and HLA in healthy donors. The sample was PBMCs. The chain recombines TRBV4-2 with TRBJ1-3; TRBD1 matches 10 bases. This clonotype originated in a man between 35 and 55 years old in good health and CMV-seronegative. The CDR3 DNA sequence: TGTGCCAGCAGCTCCGAAGACAGGGGGCGAAACACCATATATTTT. The encoded protein is CASSSEDRGRNTIYF.